This note documents a single TCR beta chain sequence. Its antigen is unknown. This entry comes from a study of beta chain features in type 1 diabetes. As for the study in general: Patients shared similar age, gender and cell yields with healthy donors. Study-wide results and caveats: Moderate yet significant TCRB CDR3 shortening was seen in Type 1 diabetes patients in all four CD4+ subsets. Whether TCRB rearrangement is influenced by HLA type went unresolved here.

J was trimmed by 4 bases and V by 2 bases; bases with no gene match: 0. The CDR3 covers 13 residues. The germline gives CDR1 WNHNN, CDR2 SYGVQD (reference sequence). Of the isolated RNA, all was reverse transcribed, and so the sequenced material was expressed TCRB transcripts. The table came from immunoSEQ multiplex PCR; TCRdb's copy has only in-frame clones and leaves some out. Of roughly 730,000 clones listed, 13% are singletons. The chain combines TRBV10-1 with TRBJ2-5, with 8 bases identical to TRBD2. Material: naive CD4+ T cells from blood. This receptor was taken from a man between 18 and 35 years old with type 1 diabetes. CDR3 protein: CASSEAGGETQYF. The CDR3 DNA reads TGCGCCAGCAGTGAGGCGGGGGGAGAGACCCAGTACTTC.